Detailed here is one T cell receptor beta chain. Antigen: not known. The germline gives CDR1 LNHDA, CDR2 SQIVND (reference sequence). The CDR3 totals 11 residues. V was pared by 6 bases and J by 11 bases, with 3 bases of the junction left unmatched. The record originates from a study of CD8 T cells in Susac syndrome. Study results and limitations: The CD4+ T cell repertoires of Susac syndrome were found to show no clonal expansion.

The RNA input was roughly 0.45 to 1 ug, and it was reverse transcribed with random hexamers. One entry per CDR3 protein results from TCRdb running MiXCR on the immunoSEQ multiplex PCR reads. The sample yields more than 150,000 distinct CDR3 sequences, around 95% seen once. The sequenced sample consisted of CD4+ T cells from PBMCs. The clonotype originates from a human donor with Susac syndrome. This chain connects TRBV19 to TRBJ2-1; 8 bases are a match to TRBD1. The CDR3 here is CASSRTGKQFF. The CDR3 nucleotides are TGTGCCAGTAGCCGGACAGGGAAGCAGTTCTTC.